This T cell receptor beta chain was sequenced during a study of CD8 T cells in ankylosing spondylitis. Trimming stripped 3 bases from V and 1 base from J, with 7 bases between. CDR1 and CDR2 from the germline V gene are LNHDA and SQIVND (reference sequence). The length of the CDR3 is 14 residues. MiXCR, run by TCRdb on the 5' RACE reads, gives a single entry per CDR3 protein. Of about 340,000 distinct CDR3 sequences listed, about 15% are singletons. This clonotype was counted only a few times. Sequenced sample: blood, either unsorted or a sorted T cell fraction (not recorded which). The chain joins TRBV19 to TRBJ1-5, with D possibly matching TRBD1 (5 bases). This clonotype was obtained from a male donor with ankylosing spondylitis or in good health (not recorded which). The CDR3 bases are TGTGCCAGTAGTATGGGGGAGAGCAATCAGCCCCAGCATTTT. Translation gives CASSMGESNQPQHF.